Shown below are 2 T cell receptor beta chains from a single sample sequenced in a study of blood T cell repertoires in COVID-19. Sequencing used immunoSEQ multiplex PCR; TCRdb keeps in-frame clones, though not all of them. This sample has approximately 110,000 clones, with 85% to 90% found just once. The sample consisted of peripheral blood. All receptors derive from a woman aged 80 or older with acute or convalescent COVID-19.

The chain links TRBV6-1 to TRBJ2-7; possible D gene TRBD2, 6 bases. In germline, CDR1 is MNHNS, CDR2 SASEGT. Trimming pared 3 bases from V and 4 bases from J, leaving 16 bases between. The CDR3 has 15 amino acids. Here the CDR3 reads CASSDSSATSYEQYF. In DNA, the CDR3 is TGTGCCAGCAGTGATTCTAGCGCGACATCGTACGAGCAGTACTTC.

This sequence joins TRBV27 and TRBJ2-3, with a possible D match to TRBD2 (7 bases). V lost 6 bases and J lost 1, with 11 bases in between. Germline V gene data show CDR1 as MNHEY and CDR2 as SMNVEV (reference sequence). The CDR3 extends over 14 amino acids. CDR3 in amino acids: CASRFGGRTDTQYF. The CDR3 DNA reads TGTGCCAGCAGATTCGGGGGGCGCACAGATACGCAGTATTTT.